The rows below give T cell receptor beta chains drawn from one sample of a study of blood T cell repertoires in COVID-19. Data came from immunoSEQ multiplex PCR; TCRdb stores just in-frame clones and leaves some out. Of about 270,000 clones in the sample, around 81% are singletons; the top ten hold around 3.2%. Sequences were obtained from peripheral blood. The receptors come from a woman aged 55-69 years with active or convalescent COVID-19. The CDR3 runs from the conserved cysteine through the conserved F or W. The order of the fields is V gene, clone size, J gene, D gene, CDR3 DNA, CDR3 protein. A D gene is named only where the DNA matches it firmly. Part of the rows lack a size; the others show once, few, many or a class for expanded clones.

TRBV7-2	NA	TRBJ1-1	NA	TGTGCCAGCAGCTTACAGGACACACGATATATGAACACTGAAGCTTTCTTT	CASSLQDTRYMNTEAFF
TRBV6-5	NA	TRBJ1-2	TRBD1	TGTGCCAGCAGTCGTACTTCGGGACAGCTCTATGGCTACACCTTC	CASSRTSGQLYGYTF
TRBV7-6	NA	TRBJ1-5	NA	TGTGCCAGCAGCTTAGGGCAGGGTAGTCAGCCCCAGCATTTT	CASSLGQGSQPQHF
TRBV30	NA	TRBJ1-3	NA	TGTGCCTGGAGTGTAAGCACCTTTGGAAACACCATATATTTT	CAWSVSTFGNTIYF
TRBV18	NA	TRBJ2-5	NA	TGTGCCAGCTCATTACAGGGTGTAGAGACCCAGTACTTC	CASSLQGVETQYF
TRBV5-6	few	TRBJ1-6	TRBD1	TGTGCCAGCAGCTGGCGGACAGGGGGTGGTTCACCCCTCCACTTT	CASSWRTGGGSPLHF
TRBV27	NA	TRBJ2-3	NA	TGTGCCAGCAGCCGCCAGCAGGGCGCAGATACGCAGTATTTT	CASSRQQGADTQYF
TRBV19	NA	TRBJ2-1	TRBD2	TGTGCCAGTAGTATGGAACTAGCGGGGTACAATGAGCAGTTCTTC	CASSMELAGYNEQFF
TRBV7-8	NA	TRBJ2-1	NA	TGTGCCAGCAGCTTAGCCCAGACTAGTATGGTGGGGAATGAGCAGTTCTTC	CASSLAQTSMVGNEQFF
TRBV7-2	NA	TRBJ2-2	TRBD2	TGTGCCAGCAGCTTATTTAGCGGGGGACGGACCGGGGAGCTGTTTTTT	CASSLFSGGRTGELFF
TRBV5-1	NA	TRBJ2-5	TRBD2	TGCGCCAGCAGCTTGGTGCTCGCGGGAGGCCAAGAGACCCAGTACTTC	CASSLVLAGGQETQYF
TRBV7-2	NA	TRBJ2-3	TRBD2	TGTGCCAGCAGCTTGGCCTTGCGGGGGGTAGATACGCAGTATTTT	CASSLALRGVDTQYF
TRBV2	once	TRBJ2-1	NA	TGTGCCAGCAGTGACGGTAGTGAGCAGTTCTTC	CASSDGSEQFF
TRBV7-9	once	TRBJ2-1	TRBD1	TGTGCCAGCAGCTTGCCTTACTACACAGGGGACAGGGGCAATGAGCAGTTCTTC	CASSLPYYTGDRGNEQFF
TRBV5-1	few	TRBJ1-3	TRBD1	TGCGCCAGCAGCTTAGGGACAGGGACTGGAAACACCATATATTTT	CASSLGTGTGNTIYF
TRBV25-1	once	TRBJ1-2	NA	TGTGCCAGCCAACAGGGCCCCTATGGCTACACCTTC	CASQQGPYGYTF
TRBV27	once	TRBJ1-5	NA	TGTGCCAGCAGTTTATCCAGGGCAGATTATAGCAATCAGCCCCAGCATTTT	CASSLSRADYSNQPQHF
TRBV21-1	NA	TRBJ1-5	NA	TGTGCCAGCAGCAAAAGGGGGACAGATGCTTTTCCTTCCGATCATAATCAGCCCCAGCATTTT	CASSKRGTDAFPSDHNQPQHF
TRBV4-3	NA	TRBJ2-5	NA	TGCGCCAGCAGCCAAGAAATGTGGAGCACCGAGACCCAGTACTTC	CASSQEMWSTETQYF
TRBV3-1/TRBV3-2	NA	TRBJ2-5	TRBD2	TGTGCCAGCAGCCAAGATTTGAATAGCGGGGGGGCCAAGACCCAGTACTTC	CASSQDLNSGGAKTQYF
TRBV7-2	NA	TRBJ1-2	TRBD1	TGTGCCAGCAGCTTATTGAGACAGGGGACCTATGGCTACACCTTC	CASSLLRQGTYGYTF
TRBV5-6	NA	TRBJ1-2	TRBD1	TGTGCCAGCAGCTCGACAGGGAACTATGGCTACACCTTC	CASSSTGNYGYTF
TRBV21-1	NA	TRBJ2-2	NA	TGTGCCAGCAGCAGGGACAGGGGGAACACCGGGGAGCTGTTTTTT	CASSRDRGNTGELFF
TRBV5-4	few	TRBJ1-2	TRBD1	TGTGCCAGCAGCTTGCGAGGGGGCGATTATGGCTACACCTTC	CASSLRGGDYGYTF
TRBV15	NA	TRBJ2-3	TRBD2	TGTGCCACCAGCAGAGGCCTAGCGGGGGATACGCAGTATTTT	CATSRGLAGDTQYF
TRBV7-9	NA	TRBJ1-1	NA	TGTGCCAGCAGCGCAGGGAACACTGAAGCTTTCTTT	CASSAGNTEAFF
TRBV7-2	NA	TRBJ2-2	NA	TGTGCCAGCAGCCCTGGGATCAGCGGGACCGGGGAGCTGTTTTTT	CASSPGISGTGELFF
TRBV24-1	NA	TRBJ1-2	NA	TGTGCCACCAGTGACGACGCGGTTAACTATGGCTACACCTTC	CATSDDAVNYGYTF
TRBV5-5	once	TRBJ2-5	NA	TGTGCCAGCAGCCTTGACACCGCAGGGACCCAGTACTTC	CASSLDTAGTQYF
TRBV7-3	NA	TRBJ2-2	NA	TGTGCCAGCAGCCGAGATACGAACAGGGAGGGGGCCGGGGAGCTGTTTTTT	CASSRDTNREGAGELFF
TRBV6-5	NA	TRBJ2-5	NA	TGTGCCAGCAGTTACCGCGTATCACGGGAGACCCAGTACTTC	CASSYRVSRETQYF
TRBV9	NA	TRBJ1-3	NA	TGTGCCAGCAGCGACCTTAGTAGTTCACCTGGAAACACCATATATTTT	CASSDLSSSPGNTIYF
TRBV3-1/TRBV3-2	NA	TRBJ1-2	TRBD1	TGTGCCAGCAGCCAAGACTACCGGACAGGGCGCACCTTC	CASSQDYRTGRTF
TRBV2	few	TRBJ1-1	TRBD1	TGTGCCAGCCGGACAGGGGCTACTGAAGCTTTCTTT	CASRTGATEAFF
TRBV3-1/TRBV3-2	NA	TRBJ1-6	TRBD1	TGTGCCAGCAGCCAATCCGGGACAGGGTTTTCACCCCTCCACTTT	CASSQSGTGFSPLHF
TRBV5-1	few	TRBJ2-7	NA	TGCGCCAGCAGCGCCGGACAGATCGACGAGCAGTACTTC	CASSAGQIDEQYF
TRBV7-6	NA	TRBJ1-2	NA	TGTGCCAGCAGCTCGGGCCGCGGGGCTAACTATGGCTACACCTTC	CASSSGRGANYGYTF
TRBV10-3	NA	TRBJ1-1	TRBD1	TGTGCCATCCGGGACAGCGCTGAAGCTTTCTTT	CAIRDSAEAFF
TRBV11-2	NA	TRBJ2-5	TRBD2	TGTGCCAGCGCTCGGGCCGGGACTAGCGGGGGGGGAAAACAAGAGACCCAGTACTTC	CASARAGTSGGGKQETQYF
TRBV29-1	NA	TRBJ1-2	NA	TGCAGCGTTACCCCTGAGGGGGACTATGGCTACACCTTC	CSVTPEGDYGYTF
TRBV7-8	once	TRBJ1-1	NA	TGTGCCAGTGCGTGGGACTTGAACACTGAAGCTTTCTTT	CASAWDLNTEAFF
TRBV7-9	NA	TRBJ2-1	TRBD1	TGTGCCAGCAGCGCATGGGACAGGGCCTACAATGAGCAGTTCTTC	CASSAWDRAYNEQFF
TRBV7-2	NA	TRBJ2-7	TRBD2	TGTGCCAGCAGCTCAACTAGCGGGGGAACCTACGAGCAGTACTTC	CASSSTSGGTYEQYF
TRBV5-6	few	TRBJ1-5	TRBD1	TGTGCCAGCAGTCAGGACAGGGGCAATCAGCCCCAGCATTTT	CASSQDRGNQPQHF
TRBV27	NA	TRBJ1-5	NA	TGTGCCAGCAGTTTATTCGCGACAGTTAGCAATCAGCCCCAGCATTTT	CASSLFATVSNQPQHF
TRBV6-1	NA	TRBJ2-5	TRBD2	TGTGCCAGCAGTGCAAGAATGATCGGAGCGGGGGGAGGGGAGACCCAGTACTTC	CASSARMIGAGGGETQYF
TRBV27	NA	TRBJ1-2	TRBD1	TGTGCCAGCAGTTTAAAGGGGGCGAGGAACTATGGCTACACCTTC	CASSLKGARNYGYTF
TRBV4-1	NA	TRBJ1-5	NA	TGCGCCAGCAGCCAAGTACAGGGTTACAATCAGCCCCAGCATTTT	CASSQVQGYNQPQHF
TRBV30	few	TRBJ1-2	NA	TGTGCCTGGAGTGACTCTGGGGGGGGCTACACCTTC	CAWSDSGGGYTF
TRBV5-4	many	TRBJ2-7	TRBD2	TGTGCCAGCAGCTTGGTGGGAGGGACTAGCGGTTCCTACGAGCAGTACTTC	CASSLVGGTSGSYEQYF
TRBV2	NA	TRBJ2-7	NA	TGTGCCAGCAGTGGACAATCCTACGAGCAGTACTTC	CASSGQSYEQYF
TRBV7-2	NA	TRBJ1-1	TRBD1	TGTGCCAGCAGCCCCGCCGACAGGGCGAGGACTGAAGCTTTCTTT	CASSPADRARTEAFF
TRBV7-8	NA	TRBJ1-4	NA	TGTGCCAGCAGCCGAGGCAGGGGTGCTAATGAAAAACTGTTTTTT	CASSRGRGANEKLFF
TRBV4-1	NA	TRBJ2-5	NA	TGCGCCAGCAGCCAAGAGCCGTCGGGGCAAGAGACCCAGTACTTC	CASSQEPSGQETQYF